These 20 T cell receptor beta chains share one sample of origin, sequenced in a study of T cells in Graves' hyperthyroidism and ophthalmopathy. RNA transcripts gave rise to amplified TCR beta CDR3 regions. Researchers ran a first-round RT-PCR on the TCR CDR3 using the HTBI primer set. TCRdb re-called the multiplex PCR reads with MiXCR, one entry per CDR3 protein. The sample lists hundreds of thousands of distinct CDR3 sequences, 20% to 25% occurring once. The sample consisted of blood. Receptors were obtained from a man aged 25-45 years with Graves' ophthalmopathy.

This clonotype was seen at least ten times. The gene calls are TRBV12-3 or TRBV12-4 and TRBJ1-2, with D unresolved. V was clipped by 1 base and J by 5 bases, with 8 bases between them. There are 13 residues in the CDR3. CDR3 bases: TGTGCCAGCAGTTTAGGGCAGTCTTATGGCTACACCTTC. Amino acids: CASSLGQSYGYTF.

This clonotype was seen only a few times. The V and J genes are TRBV10-3 and TRBJ1-1, with 7 bases that match TRBD1. V shed 9 bases, J shed 1 base, and the junction held 5 bases outside the gene matches. CDR3 size: 13 residues. CDR1 and CDR2 from the germline V gene are ENHRY and SYGVKD. The chain's CDR3 is CAIRYRGNTEAFF. The CDR3 coding sequence is TGTGCCATACGATACAGGGGGAACACTGAAGCTTTCTTT.

The V call is TRBV6-5, the J call TRBJ1-6; the D gene is possibly TRBD1 (5 bases). Germline CDR1 is MNHEY and CDR2 is SVGAGI. V was pared by 4 bases and J by 8 bases, with 12 bases between. The length of the CDR3 is 14 residues. Written as DNA, the CDR3 is TGTGCCAGCAGTTCCCGACAGTCGCATTCACCCCTCCACTTT. Its protein product is CASSSRQSHSPLHF.

The CDR3 region has the DNA TGTGCCAGCAGTTTCTCGGTTGTAGGTACGCAGTATTTT. This translates into CASSFSVVGTQYF. This chain connects TRBV27 to TRBJ2-3; D not resolved. The CDR3 sequence is 13 residues long. The V gene lost 3 bases and the J gene lost 8 bases, with 12 bases spanning the gap. Germline loops: CDR1 MNHEY, CDR2 SMNVEV (reference sequence).

The rearrangement joins TRBV2 to TRBJ2-5; 9 bases align to TRBD1. This CDR3 comprises 15 residues. With 10 bases clipped from V and 4 bases from J, the junction kept 13 bases outside the gene matches. The V gene's germline CDR1 is SNHLY and CDR2 FYNNEI. Here the CDR3 reads CATLGWGQGRETQYF. The DNA of the CDR3 is TGTGCCACCCTGGGCTGGGGACAGGGAAGAGAGACCCAGTACTTC.

This clonotype was detected only a few times. The V call is TRBV6-1, the J call TRBJ2-7, with D perhaps TRBD1 (5 bases). V lost 4 bases and J 3 bases, leaving 22 bases between the germline ends. Looked up from germline, CDR1 is MNHNS and CDR2 is SASEGT. The CDR3 contains 17 residues. This CDR3 is CASSAPETTDPYYEQYF. CDR3 coding DNA: TGTGCCAGCAGTGCCCCAGAGACGACAGACCCTTACTACGAGCAGTACTTC.

This clonotype showed up many times. The rearrangement uses TRBV11-2 and TRBJ1-1, with a weak D call TRBD1 (5 bases). Trimming took off 3 bases at V and 4 bases at J, with 12 bases between the two ends. This CDR3 spans 14 amino acids. The germline CDR1 and CDR2 sequences are SGHAT and FQNNGV. The CDR3 reads CASSFRQSATEAFF. In nucleotides, the CDR3 is TGTGCCAGCAGCTTCCGACAGTCGGCCACTGAAGCTTTCTTT.

The chain has TRBV7-9 and TRBJ2-7, with D perhaps matching TRBD1 or TRBD2 (5 bases each). Trimming cost V 6 bases and J 2 bases, with 17 bases left between them. Germline values: CDR1 SEHNR, CDR2 FQNEAQ (reference sequence). The CDR3 loop spans 15 amino acids. The chain's CDR3 is CASSKPGTLAYEQYF. The CDR3 bases are TGTGCCAGCAGTAAACCCGGGACGTTAGCCTACGAGCAGTACTTC.

This clonotype appeared many times. This sequence joins TRBV11-2 and TRBJ1-2, with TRBD1 matching over 7 bases. J gave up 6 bases and V 5 bases, and 12 bases lay outside the gene matches. Germline V gene lookup returns CDR1 SGHAT and CDR2 FQNNGV. This CDR3 region has 15 residues. CDR3 bases: TGTGCCAGCAGCACCTCCCAAGGACAGGTTAATGGCTACACCTTC. Protein sequence: CASSTSQGQVNGYTF.

This clonotype was counted ten times or more. The chain recombines TRBV18 with TRBJ2-3, with no clear D. Per germline, CDR1 KGHSH and CDR2 LQKENI. V was clipped by 6 bases and J by 5 bases, with 3 bases between them. CDR3 length: 10 amino acids. The CDR3 sequence is CASSGDTQYF. CDR3 in DNA: TGTGCCAGCTCGGGAGATACGCAGTATTTT.

The chain joins TRBV20-1 to TRBJ1-3; D is perhaps TRBD1 (5 bases). The CDR3 covers 15 residues. Deletions cut 2 bases from V and 2 bases from J, with 13 bases between. Germline-derived CDR1 and CDR2 are DFQATT and SNEGSKA (reference sequence). The CDR3 nucleotides read TGCAGTGCTAGAAAAGGGACGGCAACTGGAAACACCATATATTTT. This gives the protein CSARKGTATGNTIYF.

The CDR3 nucleotides read TGTGCCATCAGTCTGGGCAGCGGAAACACCATATATTTT. Its translation: CAISLGSGNTIYF. This chain connects TRBV10-3 to TRBJ1-3; no definite D call. The CDR3 is made up of 13 amino acids. CDR1 ENHRY and CDR2 SYGVKD come from the germline V gene. V gave up 5 bases and J gave up 4 bases, with 9 bases separating them.

This clonotype was seen ten or more times. The chain carries TRBV28 and TRBJ2-5, with TRBD1 as a possible D gene (6 bases). From germline, CDR1 is MDHEN and CDR2 SYDVKM. The CDR3 consists of 14 residues. The V gene lost 6 bases and the J gene lost 2 bases, with 13 bases spanning the gap. The CDR3 sequence: CASRGHKDQETQYF. CDR3 in DNA: TGTGCCAGCAGGGGACATAAGGATCAAGAGACCCAGTACTTC.

This clonotype turned up a few times. The chain has TRBV20-1 and TRBJ2-4; 7 nucleotides line up with TRBD2. The germline gives CDR1 DFQATT, CDR2 SNEGSKA (reference sequence). The CDR3 extends over 15 amino acids. V lost 3 bases and J lost 3; bases outside the gene matches: 8. CDR3 loop: CSASERPGGKNIQYF. The DNA of the CDR3 is TGCAGTGCTAGCGAGCGACCGGGGGGCAAAAACATTCAGTACTTC.

The sample holds a few counts of this clonotype. V usage is TRBV5-1 and J usage is TRBJ2-7; 8 bases are shared with TRBD1. CDR1 is SGHRS and CDR2 is YFSETQ in the germline V gene. J was trimmed by 2 bases and V by 5 bases; bases with no gene match: 9. CDR3 length: 15 amino acids. CDR3 coding DNA: TGCGCCAGCAGACCCTGGACAGGGCCCACCTACGAGCAGTACTTC. Translated, it gives CASRPWTGPTYEQYF.

This chain links TRBV7-9 with TRBJ2-7, with TRBD2 matching over 12 bases. The germline CDR1 and CDR2 sequences are SEHNR and FQNEAQ (reference sequence). The CDR3 is 16 amino acids. V trimming: 7 bases; J trimming: 0 bases; junction bases outside the gene matches: 7. The CDR3 region has the DNA TGTGCCAGCACCCAAACTAGCGGGAGGACCTCCTACGAGCAGTACTTC. Translation: CASTQTSGRTSYEQYF.

This clonotype has a count of ten or more. CDR3 DNA sequence: TGTGCCAGCAGCGCCGGACAGGGGTCCGCCTACGAGCAGTACTTC. Its translation is CASSAGQGSAYEQYF. The genes are TRBV11-2 and TRBJ2-7, with 9 positions matching TRBD1. Trimming cost V 5 bases and J 2 bases; bases outside gene matches: 7. The CDR3 runs to 15 residues. Germline V gene data show CDR1 as SGHAT and CDR2 as FQNNGV. Full variable domain (missing parts from reference TRBV11-2 and TRBJ2-7): EAGVAQSPRYKIIEKRQSVAFWCNPISGHATLYWYQQILGQGPKLLIQFQNNGVVDDSQLPKDRFSAERLKGVDSTLKIQPAKLEDSAVYLCASSAGQGSAYEQYFGPGTRLTVT.

This clonotype has a handful of counts. This chain uses TRBV19 with TRBJ2-1, with D possibly being TRBD1 (6 bases). This CDR3 is built from 15 residues. Between the trimmed V and J ends, which lost 3 bases and 5 bases, there was a span of 14 bases. Germline-derived CDR1 and CDR2 are LNHDA and SQIVND (reference sequence). CDR3 residues: CASSIGQGLDNEQFF. The CDR3 DNA is TGTGCCAGTAGTATCGGGCAGGGGCTCGACAATGAGCAGTTCTTC. Combining the CDR3 with reference TRBV19 and TRBJ2-1 gives the whole variable domain DGGITQSPKYLFRKEGQNVTLSCEQNLNHDAMYWYRQDPGQGLRLIYYSQIVNDFQKGDIAEGYSVSREKKESFPLTVTSAQKNPTAFYLCASSIGQGLDNEQFFGPGTRLTVL.

This clonotype was seen repeatedly, ten times or more. The chain links TRBV30 to TRBJ1-3; no reliable D call. Germline V gene sequence: CDR1 GTSNPN, CDR2 SVGIG (reference sequence). V was cut by 0 bases and J by 10 bases, with 10 bases left in between. CDR3 size: 12 residues. The CDR3 sequence is CAWSVAPGTIYF. CDR3 nucleotide sequence: TGTGCCTGGAGTGTGGCCCCTGGAACCATATATTTT.

CDR3 amino acids: CASSLLGIQETQYF. The CDR3 DNA sequence: TGCGCCAGCAGCCTACTCGGGATCCAAGAGACCCAGTACTTC. The chain recombines TRBV4-1 with TRBJ2-5, with D possibly TRBD2 on 5 matching bases. Germline V gene data show CDR1 as MGHRA and CDR2 as YSYEKL. V dropped 4 bases and J dropped 1 base, with 10 bases sitting between them. The CDR3 length is 14 residues.